These 10 T cell receptor beta chains were all obtained from the same sample, sequenced in a study of shared clonotypes between healthy human individuals. Generated by immunoSEQ multiplex PCR, the TCRdb table keeps only in-frame clones and is missing some. Of fewer than 3 million clones detected, 85% to 95% appear once; the ten largest clones hold roughly 0.34%. Sequencing input: naive CD4+ T cells from PBMCs. This sample's subset: CD45RA+ positively selected. These receptor sequences come from a man aged 18 to 29 in good health. Some clones in this sample may be carry-over from other donors' samples.

As concerns this clone: This sample includes further DNA sequences coding for the same CDR3. This chain connects TRBV5-6 to TRBJ1-1, with D perhaps matching TRBD1 (5 bases). The CDR3 is 13 amino acids. The germline V and J ends were trimmed by 0 bases and 3 bases, with 6 bases remaining between them. Germline V CDR1 and CDR2: SGHDT, YYEEEE. The CDR3, as DNA: TGTGCCAGCAGCTTGGGCAGGGACACTGAAGCTTTCTTT. Translated, it gives CASSLGRDTEAFF.

The chain carries TRBV28 and TRBJ2-2; tentatively, D is TRBD2 (6 bases). The ends were cut back, 7 bases at V and 1 base at J, with 13 bases in the middle. Germline lookup yields CDR1 MDHEN and CDR2 SYDVKM. The CDR3 extends over 15 amino acids. The CDR3 nucleotides read TGTGCCAGCACCCACCGGGGGAGGAACACCGGGGAGCTGTTTTTT. Translation: CASTHRGRNTGELFF.

The V call is TRBV12-5, the J call TRBJ1-4; no clear D gene. The germline V and J ends were trimmed by 0 bases and 3 bases, with 11 bases remaining between them. Germline V lookup: CDR1 LGHNT, CDR2 FRNRAP. This CDR3 is built from 16 residues. DNA for the CDR3: TGTGCTAGTGGTTTGGTACGTGGGATCTCTAATGAAAAACTGTTTTTT. Protein sequence: CASGLVRGISNEKLFF.

The chain combines TRBV28 with TRBJ1-2; 8 bases align to TRBD1. Germline V CDR1 and CDR2: MDHEN, SYDVKM. CDR3 length equals 15 residues. V lost 6 bases, J lost 6 bases, and 12 bases stayed unmatched. CDR3 DNA sequence: TGTGCCAGCAGCGGGGTGGGCAGGGGGCCGAATGGCTACACCTTC. Protein: CASSGVGRGPNGYTF.

The rearrangement uses TRBV28 and TRBJ1-2; D may be TRBD1 (5 bases). The germline V gene has CDR1 MDHEN and CDR2 SYDVKM. The CDR3 covers 17 residues. V lost 8 bases, J lost 4 bases, and 26 bases lay in between. CDR3 region: CASLLYRPGRGFYGYTF. The CDR3 coding sequence is TGTGCCAGCTTGCTTTACCGACCGGGGAGGGGTTTCTATGGCTACACCTTC.

The V gene is TRBV5-5, the J gene TRBJ2-7; D possibly matches TRBD1 or TRBD2 (5 bases each). In germline, CDR1 is SGHKS, CDR2 YYEKEE (reference sequence). This CDR3 is 16 amino acids long. V lost 2 bases to trimming and J lost 0 bases, with 15 bases between them. The CDR3: CASSFFFRGSSYEQYF. The CDR3 DNA reads as TGTGCCAGCAGCTTTTTTTTTCGGGGCAGCTCCTACGAGCAGTACTTC.

V is TRBV5-8 and J is TRBJ1-2; no firm D call. Trimming left V 1 base short and J 7 bases short, with 14 bases between. Per germline, CDR1 SGHTS and CDR2 YDEGEE. There are 14 residues in the CDR3. CDR3 protein: CASSLTTGVGGYTF. In nucleotides, the CDR3 is TGTGCCAGCAGCTTGACGACTGGGGTGGGTGGCTACACCTTC. Drawing the rest from reference TRBV5-8 and TRBJ1-2, the complete variable domain is EAGVTQSPTHLIKTRGQQATLRCSPISGHTSVYWYQQALGLGLQFLLWYDEGEERNRGNFPPRFSGRQFPNYSSELNVNALELEDSALYLCASSLTTGVGGYTFGSGTRLTVV.

The CDR3 DNA follows: TGTGCCAGCAGTTCCTCAGCCGACAGTCTGTATGGCTACACCTTC. This sequence encodes CASSSSADSLYGYTF. This chain connects TRBV28 to TRBJ1-2; tentative D call: TRBD1 (5 bases). The V end was cut by 4 bases, the J end by 5 bases, with 17 bases between. This CDR3 comprises 15 residues. Germline assignment: CDR1 MDHEN and CDR2 SYDVKM.

This clone has more than one count but fewer than ten. Other DNA sequences in the same sample also yield this CDR3. The chain carries TRBV15 and TRBJ1-1; D is unclear. CDR3 size: 12 residues. V was cut by 1 base and J by 5 bases, with 5 bases left in between. Germline V gene data show CDR1 as LNHNV and CDR2 as YYDKDF (reference sequence). The CDR3 loop reads CATSRVGTEAFF. The CDR3 nucleotides are TGTGCCACCAGCAGAGTGGGAACTGAAGCTTTCTTT.

The chain uses TRBV5-1 and TRBJ2-7, with D perhaps TRBD1 (7 bases). Between the trimmed V and J ends, which lost 3 bases and 0 bases, there was a span of 13 bases. The CDR3 runs 15 residues. Germline-derived CDR1 and CDR2 are SGHRS and YFSETQ. The CDR3: CASSSRGVSSYEQYF. The CDR3 DNA follows: TGCGCCAGCAGCTCCAGGGGGGTGAGCTCCTACGAGCAGTACTTC.